These 28 T cell receptor beta chains came from one sample sequenced in a study of cytomegalovirus exposure and HLA in healthy donors. The PCR had 60 Vbeta and 13 Jbeta primers. Assay used: immunoSEQ multiplex PCR; TCRdb lists only in-frame clones, some missing. Counted here are under 250,000 clones, around 80% occurring once; the ten biggest clones make up roughly 0.62%. Sequencing was done on a sample of PBMCs. The receptor set was obtained from a man aged 18 to 30 in good health and CMV-seronegative.

The chain recombines TRBV30 with TRBJ2-7; D gene ambiguous. V lost 3 bases and J lost 5, with 14 bases in between. This CDR3 has 13 amino acids. Germline V lookup: CDR1 GTSNPN, CDR2 SVGIG (reference sequence). CDR3 DNA: TGTGCCTGGAGCTTTAGAGGCTCGGACGAGCAGTACTTC. Its translation: CAWSFRGSDEQYF.

This chain uses TRBV6-6 with TRBJ1-2; 8 bases are shared with TRBD1. Germline lookup yields CDR1 MNHNY and CDR2 SVGAGI (reference sequence). Trimming at V came to 6 bases and at J to 6 bases, leaving 3 bases not matched to a gene. This CDR3 contains 12 residues. As DNA, the CDR3 is TGTGCCAGCAGCTACAGGGGGAATGGCTACACCTTC. Protein product: CASSYRGNGYTF.

V is TRBV5-1 and J is TRBJ2-7, with 10 bases fitting TRBD1. V lost 4 bases and J lost 6; bases outside the gene matches: 7. The CDR3 extends over 14 amino acids. Germline V gene lookup returns CDR1 SGHRS and CDR2 YFSETQ. The chain's CDR3 is CASSADRGWTEQYF. CDR3 coding DNA: TGCGCCAGCAGCGCGGACAGGGGGTGGACCGAGCAGTACTTC. Together with reference TRBV5-1 and TRBJ2-7, the CDR3 gives the full variable domain: KAGVTQTPRYLIKTRGQQVTLSCSPISGHRSVSWYQQTPGQGLQFLFEYFSETQRNKGNFPGRFSGRQFSNSRSEMNVSTLELGDSALYLCASSADRGWTEQYFGPGTRLTVT.

The chain couples TRBV5-6 to TRBJ2-1, with TRBD2 matching over 9 bases. After removal of 4 bases from V and 8 bases from J, the junction contained 13 bases not matched to a gene. The CDR3 contains 16 residues. Germline CDR1 and CDR2: SGHDT and YYEEEE. The CDR3 region has the DNA TGTGCCAGCAGCCCCCCGTTTAGCGGGAGTTGGGATGAGCAGTTCTTC. Translating it yields CASSPPFSGSWDEQFF.

This chain links TRBV6-4 with TRBJ2-1, with 11 bases that match TRBD2. In germline, CDR1 is MRHNA, CDR2 SNTAGT. V gave up 3 bases and J gave up 2 bases; unmatched junction bases: 0. The CDR3 has 15 residues. The CDR3 region has the DNA TGTGCCAGCAGTGAGACTAGCGGGGCCTACAATGAGCAGTTCTTC. Protein: CASSETSGAYNEQFF.

This clone appeared a single time. The rearrangement uses TRBV5-1 and TRBJ1-5; 7 bases align to TRBD1. With V trimmed by 4 bases and J by 0 bases, 4 bases remained unmatched. Germline CDR1 is SGHRS and CDR2 is YFSETQ. The CDR3 runs to 15 residues. As DNA, the CDR3 is TGCGCCAGCAGCGAGTCAGGGGGTAGCAATCAGCCCCAGCATTTT. Translation: CASSESGGSNQPQHF.

V and J are TRBV5-4 and TRBJ1-2; a weak D match, TRBD1 (5 bases). This CDR3 comprises 15 residues. Germline CDR1 reads SGHNT; CDR2 reads YYREEE (reference sequence). Trimming shortened V by 0 bases and J by 6 bases, and 15 bases separated the two germline ends. Here the CDR3 DNA reads TGTGCCAGCAGCTTGGGTAGGGGCGCCATGGATGGCTACACCTTC. It codes for CASSLGRGAMDGYTF.

V gene TRBV19 combines with J gene TRBJ1-1, with 8 nucleotides matching TRBD1. The J segment lost 8 bases and the V segment lost 3 bases, leaving 17 bases of the junction unmatched. Germline V gene sequence: CDR1 LNHDA, CDR2 SQIVND (reference sequence). This CDR3 region has 17 residues. The CDR3 DNA reads TGTGCCAGTAGTATGAGGGACAGGCCTCGCCCCGGGGAGGAAGCTTTCTTT. It encodes CASSMRDRPRPGEEAFF.

The rearrangement joins TRBV4-1 to TRBJ2-2; D may be TRBD1 (5 bases). In germline, CDR1 is MGHRA, CDR2 YSYEKL. The CDR3 has 20 residues. V was trimmed by 2 bases and J by 6 bases, leaving 28 bases between them. Here the CDR3 reads CASSQIWLHLLGTGPGELFF. The CDR3 DNA reads TGCGCCAGCAGCCAAATTTGGTTACATTTGCTGGGAACAGGACCCGGGGAGCTGTTTTTT.

The V call is TRBV7-3, the J call TRBJ2-2; 7 bases agree with TRBD1. The CDR3 has 14 amino acids. Germline V gives CDR1 SGHTA, CDR2 FQGTGA. J gave up 6 bases and V 4 bases, and 5 bases lay outside the gene matches. For the CDR3, the DNA is TGTGCCAGCAGCTCCCGACAGGGCGCCGGGGAGCTGTTTTTT. Translating it yields CASSSRQGAGELFF.

The rearrangement links TRBV15 to TRBJ2-7; 9 nucleotides line up with TRBD1. Trimming at V came to 1 base and at J to 4 bases, leaving 5 bases not matched to a gene. The length of the CDR3 is 15 residues. Germline CDR1 and CDR2: LNHNV and YYDKDF (reference sequence). In nucleotides, the CDR3 is TGTGCCACCAGCAGAGGACAGGGGGTCGTTTACGAGCAGTACTTC. Encoded protein: CATSRGQGVVYEQYF.

This clone was seen only a few times. This chain connects TRBV6-6 to TRBJ2-7; D unclear. The germline V and J ends were trimmed by 6 bases and 0 bases, with 12 bases remaining between them. The CDR3 loop spans 14 amino acids. Germline CDR1 and CDR2: MNHNY and SVGAGI (reference sequence). The CDR3 spells CASSDAWASYEQYF. CDR3 sequence (DNA): TGTGCCAGCAGCGACGCTTGGGCCTCCTACGAGCAGTACTTC.

This chain connects TRBV6-1 to TRBJ2-5, with D tentatively TRBD1 (5 bases). The DNA matches TRBJ2-7 better at its end, which makes the J call doubtful. Germline V gives CDR1 MNHNS, CDR2 SASEGT. This CDR3 spans 13 amino acids. This chain's CDR3 is CASSITGINEQYF. The DNA of the CDR3 is TGTGCCAGCAGTATCACAGGTATCAACGAGCAGTACTTC.

The chain combines TRBV28 with TRBJ2-3, with a weak D call TRBD2 (5 bases). Trimming left V 3 bases short and J 3 bases short, with 10 bases between. Per the germline V gene, CDR1 is MDHEN and CDR2 is SYDVKM. This CDR3 contains 14 residues. Here the CDR3 DNA reads TGTGCCAGCAGTTTGGGAGCTTGGACAGATACGCAGTATTTT. Its protein is CASSLGAWTDTQYF.

The genes are TRBV18 and TRBJ1-5, with D tentatively TRBD1 (5 bases). This CDR3 spans 14 amino acids. Looked up from germline, CDR1 is KGHSH and CDR2 is LQKENI. Trimming took 2 bases from V and 2 from J, leaving 7 bases between them. The chain's CDR3 is CASSPGAGNQPQHF. Here the CDR3 DNA reads TGTGCCAGCTCACCAGGGGCAGGCAATCAGCCCCAGCATTTT.

This chain links TRBV28 with TRBJ2-1, with 7 bases that match TRBD2. This CDR3 spans 14 amino acids. V lost 5 bases and J lost 4; bases outside the gene matches: 5. CDR1 and CDR2 from the germline V gene are MDHEN and SYDVKM. This CDR3 is CASSRLAEYNEQFF. The CDR3 DNA sequence: TGTGCCAGCAGTCGTCTAGCGGAGTACAATGAGCAGTTCTTC. Looking up the rest from reference TRBV28 and TRBJ2-1 gives the full variable domain: DVKVTQSSRYLVKRTGEKVFLECVQDMDHENMFWYRQDPGLGLRLIYFSYDVKMKEKGDIPEGYSVSREKKERFSLILESASTNQTSMYLCASSRLAEYNEQFFGPGTRLTVL.

V is TRBV6-5 and J is TRBJ1-3; D perhaps matches TRBD1 (6 bases). From germline, CDR1 is MNHEY and CDR2 SVGAGI. The germline V and J ends were trimmed by 5 bases and 0 bases, with 11 bases remaining between them. The CDR3 totals 15 residues. The CDR3 DNA reads TGTGCCAGCAGTCCCACAGGGTACTCTGGAAACACCATATATTTT. This codes for CASSPTGYSGNTIYF.

The rearrangement links TRBV2 to TRBJ2-7, with D perhaps TRBD2 (7 bases). The CDR3 loop spans 15 amino acids. CDR1 and CDR2 (germline): SNHLY, FYNNEI. The V end was cut by 3 bases, the J end by 1 base, with 13 bases between. CDR3 region: CASSDNRGASYEQYF. The CDR3 coding sequence is TGTGCCAGCAGTGATAACCGGGGGGCGTCCTACGAGCAGTACTTC.

In this sample, this clone turned up once. The chain employs TRBV18 and TRBJ1-1; unclear D gene. V was shortened by 3 bases and J by 5 bases, with 10 bases between the two germline ends. CDR1 KGHSH and CDR2 LQKENI come from the germline V gene. The CDR3 covers 13 residues. Here the CDR3 reads CASSPGEATEAFF. The CDR3 DNA reads TGTGCCAGCTCACCGGGAGAAGCGACTGAAGCTTTCTTT. Using reference TRBV18 and TRBJ1-1 for the parts outside the CDR3, the full variable domain is NAGVMQNPRHLVRRRGQEARLRCSPMKGHSHVYWYRQLPEEGLKFMVYLQKENIIDESGMPKERFSAEFPKEGPSILRIQQVVRGDSAAYFCASSPGEATEAFFGQGTRLTVV.

In this sample, this clone turned up a few times. The CDR3 loop is CASSLGRAGSPINEQFF. CDR3 DNA sequence: TGTGCCAGCAGCTTAGGCCGAGCGGGCTCCCCGATCAATGAGCAGTTCTTC. V is TRBV13 and J is TRBJ2-1; TRBD2 is a possible D gene (6 bases). V was cut by 0 bases and J by 6 bases, with 18 bases left in between. The CDR3 has 17 residues. Per germline, CDR1 PRHDT and CDR2 FYEKMQ (reference sequence).

The chain joins TRBV6-6 to TRBJ2-7; 9 bases line up with TRBD2. J gave up 0 bases and V 0 bases, and 0 bases lay outside the gene matches. Per germline, CDR1 MNHNY and CDR2 SVGAGI (reference sequence). CDR3 length equals 15 residues. CDR3 nucleotide sequence: TGTGCCAGCAGTTACTCTAGCGGGAGCTCCTACGAGCAGTACTTC. As protein: CASSYSSGSSYEQYF.

This rearrangement joins TRBV18 to TRBJ1-5; unclear D gene. The CDR3 has 17 amino acids. CDR1 is KGHSH and CDR2 is LQKENI in the germline V gene. V dropped 3 bases and J dropped 7 bases, with 22 bases sitting between them. As DNA, the CDR3 is TGTGCCAGCTCACCTTCTCCCCCGAGGTCCTACGGGCAGCCCCAGCATTTT. Translation gives CASSPSPPRSYGQPQHF.

The chain recombines TRBV29-1 with TRBJ2-7; TRBD2 might be the D (7 bases). Germline CDR1 is SQVTM and CDR2 is ANQGSEA. Between the trimmed V and J ends, which lost 4 bases and 4 bases, there was a span of 14 bases. This CDR3 spans 13 amino acids. The CDR3 reads CSVVLGGGYEQYF. Written as DNA, the CDR3 is TGCAGCGTTGTGTTAGGGGGAGGGTACGAGCAGTACTTC.

V gene TRBV5-1 combines with J gene TRBJ2-1, with TRBD2 identical over 8 bases. Germline trimming cut 0 bases from V and 4 bases from J; bases unmatched to any gene: 6. Germline CDR1 and CDR2: SGHRS and YFSETQ. This CDR3 region has 16 residues. As DNA, the CDR3 is TGCGCCAGCAGCTTGGCCCCAACTAGCGGATACAATGAGCAGTTCTTC. Protein sequence: CASSLAPTSGYNEQFF.

This clone was picked up a small number of times. The chain links TRBV5-1 to TRBJ2-7; 11 positions match TRBD1. This CDR3 comprises 16 residues. CDR1 is SGHRS, CDR2 YFSETQ, per germline. The V segment lost 0 bases and the J segment 4 bases; nucleotides outside the gene matches: 6. CDR3 amino acids: CASSLGGTGGRYEQYF. The CDR3, as DNA: TGCGCCAGCAGCTTGGGGGGGACAGGGGGAAGGTACGAGCAGTACTTC.

The V gene is TRBV2, the J gene TRBJ2-1; D is perhaps TRBD2 (5 bases). Per germline, CDR1 SNHLY and CDR2 FYNNEI. The CDR3 is 14 amino acids. The ends were cut back, 7 bases at V and 5 bases at J, with 15 bases in the middle. The CDR3 coding sequence is TGTGCCAGCACTCCGGGAAATATCAACAATGAGCAGTTCTTC. Translation gives CASTPGNINNEQFF. The variable domain in full, with the rest retrieved from reference TRBV2 and TRBJ2-1, is EPEVTQTPSHQVTQMGQEVILRCVPISNHLYFYWYRQILGQKVEFLVSFYNNEISEKSEIFDDQFSVERPDGSNFTLKIRSTKLEDSAMYFCASTPGNINNEQFFGPGTRLTVL.

This sequence joins TRBV6-6 and TRBJ2-7, with a tentative D call TRBD1 (5 bases). CDR3 length: 12 residues. Germline V CDR1 and CDR2: MNHNY, SVGAGI (reference sequence). The ends were cut back, 2 bases at V and 6 bases at J, with 8 bases in the middle. CDR3 sequence reads: CASSYLRGEQYF. Here the CDR3 DNA reads TGTGCCAGCAGTTACCTTAGGGGCGAGCAGTACTTC.

The chain links TRBV2 to TRBJ1-3; D unclear. Germline V gives CDR1 SNHLY, CDR2 FYNNEI. This CDR3 has 16 amino acids. Trimming stripped 6 bases from V and 0 bases from J, with 15 bases between. The CDR3: CASRNALVASGNTIYF. CDR3 bases: TGTGCCAGCAGGAATGCCCTCGTAGCCTCTGGAAACACCATATATTTT.